One sample yielded the 6 T cell receptor beta chains listed below, sequenced in a study of immune heterogeneity within non-small cell lung tumors. The template for each sample was 500 to 700 ng of genomic DNA, which had been extracted from bulk tumor tissue. Several biopsies were collected from each primary tumor during surgery. They were spaced as far apart as possible within the tumor mass. Their non-small cell lung cancer was newly diagnosed and untreated, and the patients underwent curative surgery. Multiplex PCR amplified the TCR beta CDR3 region. Its first round ran for approximately 11 cycles with 32 V and 13 J primers. TCRdb reprocessed the multiplex PCR reads with MiXCR, giving one entry per CDR3 protein. The table records 20,000 or so distinct CDR3 sequences, around 26% of them present only once. The sequenced sample was lung tumor tissue. The receptor source for this set is a man aged 40-50 years with non-small cell lung cancer.

This chain joins TRBV4-2 and TRBJ2-3; 7 bases map to TRBD2. V dropped 1 base and J dropped 6; count of bases not matched to a gene: 19. Per germline, CDR1 LGHNA and CDR2 YNFKEQ. The CDR3 runs 19 residues. The CDR3 sequence: CASSQAFTRGRALGDTQYF. The CDR3 DNA follows: TGTGCCAGCAGCCAAGCCTTTACTAGAGGGAGGGCCTTAGGTGATACGCAGTATTTT.

Details on this clonotype: The CDR3 end shows no conserved phenylalanine or tryptophan, and so a read error is likely. This rearrangement joins TRBV7-2 to TRBJ1-2; TRBD1 matches 8 bases. V was clipped by 1 base and J by 3 bases; unmatched bases: 10. The length of the CDR3 is 17 residues. Germline loops: CDR1 SGHTA, CDR2 FQGNSA. DNA of the CDR3: TGTGCCAGCAGCTTAGGATTTGGGTCGGGACAGGACTATGGCTACACCCTC. Translating gives CASSLGFGSGQDYGYTL.

This clonotype has ten or more counts. This chain uses TRBV19 with TRBJ1-2; 8 bases are a match to TRBD1. The CDR3 has 13 residues. V was pared by 6 bases and J by 4 bases, with 4 bases of the junction left unmatched. The germline V gene has CDR1 LNHDA and CDR2 SQIVND (reference sequence). The CDR3 nucleotides read TGTGCCAGTAGCAGGGGGCACTTCTATGGCTACACCTTC. This gives the protein CASSRGHFYGYTF.

The chain combines TRBV19 with TRBJ2-6; TRBD2 agrees at 8 bases. The CDR3 runs 19 residues. The ends lost 1 base at V and 0 bases at J; junction bases unmatched: 8. In germline, CDR1 is LNHDA, CDR2 SQIVND (reference sequence). CDR3 residues: CASSIAGLSGDSGANVLTF. The CDR3 region has the DNA TGTGCCAGTAGTATAGCCGGACTTAGCGGGGACTCTGGGGCCAACGTCCTGACTTTC.

The sample holds many counts of this clonotype. The chain is built from TRBV11-3 and TRBJ2-7; possible D gene TRBD2, 5 bases. The V end was cut by 5 bases, the J end by 0 bases, with 14 bases between. Germline V gene sequence: CDR1 SGHNT, CDR2 YENEEA. CDR3 length: 15 residues. The CDR3 DNA follows: TGTGCCAGCAGCCCGGGGAGCCAGTACTCCTACGAGCAGTACTTC. Protein sequence: CASSPGSQYSYEQYF.

Many counts were recorded for this clonotype. The V call is TRBV4-3, the J call TRBJ2-7; 11 nucleotides align to TRBD2. CDR3 size: 14 residues. Germline V lookup: CDR1 LGHNA, CDR2 YSLEER. J lost 2 bases, V lost 4 bases, and 1 base had no gene match. CDR3 in amino acids: CASSRTSGPYEQYF. In DNA, the CDR3 is TGCGCCAGCAGCCGGACTAGCGGGCCCTACGAGCAGTACTTC.